Following are 17 T cell receptor beta chains from one sample sequenced in a study of T cells in Graves' hyperthyroidism and ophthalmopathy. The TCR beta CDR3 regions underwent amplification using RNA transcripts as the source. The TCR CDR3 first-round RT-PCR relied on the HTBI primer set. MiXCR was run by TCRdb on the multiplex PCR reads, yielding one entry per CDR3 protein. The sample includes 400,000 to 500,000 distinct CDR3 sequences, 13% to 15% of them seen just once. Sequenced sample: blood. The receptors were sampled from a woman aged 18-29 years with Graves' hyperthyroidism.

This sequence joins TRBV11-2 and TRBJ2-7, with 9 bases fitting TRBD1. Germline V gives CDR1 SGHAT, CDR2 FQNNGV. The CDR3 totals 16 residues. V trimming: 7 bases; J trimming: 3 bases; junction bases outside the gene matches: 13. The CDR3 is CASIAGGTGLSYEQYV. The CDR3, as DNA: TGTGCCAGCATTGCCGGAGGGACAGGGTTGAGCTACGAGCAGTACGTC.

The chain's CDR3 is CASSFSGDESQPQHF. CDR3 DNA: TGCGCCAGCAGCTTCTCGGGAGATGAGAGTCAGCCCCAGCATTTT. This chain joins TRBV5-1 and TRBJ1-5; no clear D. Trimming took 2 bases from V and 6 from J, leaving 15 bases between them. The CDR3 runs 15 residues. Per the germline V gene, CDR1 is SGHRS and CDR2 is YFSETQ.

This clonotype was found a few times. The V call is TRBV9, the J call TRBJ2-1; D is uncertain. This CDR3 is 14 amino acids long. Looked up from germline, CDR1 is SGDLS and CDR2 is YYNGEE. V was cut by 3 bases and J by 2 bases, with 9 bases left in between. CDR3 in amino acids: CASSGSGAYNEQFF. For the CDR3, the DNA is TGTGCCAGCAGCGGTAGTGGGGCCTACAATGAGCAGTTCTTC.

The table lists this clonotype with many counts. The rearrangement uses TRBV7-2 and TRBJ1-2; TRBD1 agrees at 7 bases. V was clipped by 5 bases and J by 9 bases; unmatched bases: 9. CDR3 length equals 13 residues. Germline V gene data show CDR1 as SGHTA and CDR2 as FQGNSA. The CDR3 sequence is CASSQGDVPSYTF. DNA for the CDR3: TGTGCCAGCAGCCAGGGGGACGTACCTAGCTACACCTTC.

Concerning this clonotype: A much larger clone lies a single base off, so this may be a read error. The chain combines TRBV20-1 with TRBJ1-2; no clear D. CDR3 length: 12 residues. Germline CDR1 is DFQATT and CDR2 is SNEGSKA (reference sequence). V lost 7 bases and J lost 8, with 17 bases in between. DNA of the CDR3: TGCAGTGGTGCAACGAGTGTCAGGGGCTACACCTTC. This codes for CSGATSVRGYTF.

This clonotype has only a few counts. The chain joins TRBV5-1 to TRBJ1-2; the D gene is possibly TRBD1 (5 bases). V was pared by 0 bases and J by 4 bases, with 10 bases between. Germline V gene data show CDR1 as SGHRS and CDR2 as YFSETQ. The CDR3 consists of 14 residues. In DNA form, the CDR3 reads TGCGCCAGCAGCTTGGAGGGGCGCGTCTATGGCTACACCTTC. Translating it yields CASSLEGRVYGYTF.

This clonotype was seen repeatedly, ten times or more. The chain has TRBV20-1 and TRBJ1-5, with 8 bases aligning to TRBD1. With V trimmed by 5 bases and J by 8 bases, 11 bases remained unmatched. The CDR3 has 14 amino acids. Germline V gene sequence: CDR1 DFQATT, CDR2 SNEGSKA (reference sequence). In DNA, the CDR3 is TGCAGTGCTCGACAGGGGATGGCGAGTAAGCCCCAGCATTTT. It codes for CSARQGMASKPQHF.

This rearrangement joins TRBV7-9 to TRBJ1-4, with 7 bases aligning to TRBD1. CDR3 length: 14 residues. CDR1 SEHNR and CDR2 FQNEAQ come from the germline V gene (reference sequence). After removal of 3 bases from V and 5 bases from J, the junction contained 3 bases not matched to a gene. As DNA, the CDR3 is TGTGCCAGCAGCTTCGGACAGGAGAATGAAAAACTGTTTTTT. Its translation is CASSFGQENEKLFF.

This clonotype was recorded many times. The chain has TRBV11-3 and TRBJ2-1; 10 positions match TRBD2. V shed 4 bases, J shed 7 bases, and the junction held 7 bases outside the gene matches. This CDR3 has 15 residues. The germline CDR1 and CDR2 sequences are SGHNT and YENEEA. CDR3 DNA: TGTGCCAGCAGCTCCCCTCTAGCGGGAGTGAATGAGCAGTTCTTC. Amino acid sequence: CASSSPLAGVNEQFF.

This clonotype was seen repeatedly, ten times or more. The chain is built from TRBV5-1 and TRBJ2-4, with D perhaps matching TRBD2 (5 bases). The CDR3 totals 16 residues. Germline V lookup: CDR1 SGHRS, CDR2 YFSETQ. Deletions cut 7 bases from V and 3 bases from J, with 20 bases between. The CDR3, as DNA: TGCGCCAGCGGGCAGCGGCCCAGTAATGGCAAAAACATTCAGTACTTC. It specifies CASGQRPSNGKNIQYF.

V is TRBV3-1 and J is TRBJ2-3; D uncertain. The germline V gene has CDR1 LGHDT and CDR2 YNNKEL (reference sequence). This CDR3 spans 13 amino acids. The V gene lost 3 bases and the J gene lost 11 bases, with 15 bases spanning the gap. This CDR3 is CASSHRSSTKQYF. The CDR3 nucleotides read TGTGCCAGCAGCCACCGAAGCTCGACGAAGCAGTATTTT.

This clonotype came up many times. The V gene is TRBV10-3, the J gene TRBJ2-7; no clear D gene. Trimming removed 4 bases from V and 0 bases from J, with 7 bases in between. There are 13 residues in the CDR3. Germline CDR1 ENHRY, CDR2 SYGVKD. Here the CDR3 DNA reads TGTGCCATCAGTGGGACGGGCTCCTACGAGCAGTACGTC. Encoded protein: CAISGTGSYEQYV.

A word on this clonotype: Being one base from a much bigger clone, this may be a read error. The V gene is TRBV12-3 or TRBV12-4, the J gene TRBJ1-1, with D maybe TRBD1 (6 bases). Trimming stripped 6 bases from V and 3 bases from J, with 14 bases between. The CDR3 sequence is 14 residues long. The CDR3 nucleotides read TGTGCCAGCAGCACGACAGGTTCCTACACTGAAGCTTTCTTT. Its protein product is CASSTTGSYTEAFF.

The chain is built from TRBV29-1 and TRBJ1-2; 7 bases fit TRBD1. The CDR3 sequence is 13 residues long. The V gene end was trimmed by 4 bases and the J gene end by 7 bases; junction bases not matched to a gene: 9. Germline lookup yields CDR1 SQVTM and CDR2 ANQGSEA. CDR3 residues: CSVAPDRVGGYTF. The CDR3 nucleotides read TGCAGCGTTGCCCCCGACAGGGTGGGTGGCTACACCTTC.

This rearrangement joins TRBV20-1 to TRBJ1-5, with D perhaps matching TRBD1 (6 bases). Germline loops: CDR1 DFQATT, CDR2 SNEGSKA (reference sequence). This CDR3 comprises 15 residues. V was cut by 3 bases and J by 3 bases, with 15 bases left in between. Here the CDR3 DNA reads TGCAGTGCTAGTGGACTCAGGGGAAACAATCAGCCCCAGCATTTT. This encodes CSASGLRGNNQPQHF.

This clonotype was detected ten times or more. This chain joins TRBV6-2 or TRBV6-3 and TRBJ2-5; D unresolved. The V and J ends lost 6 bases and 1 base respectively, with 9 bases between them. The CDR3 runs 13 residues. CDR1 is MNHEY and CDR2 is SVGEGT in the germline V gene. In DNA form, the CDR3 reads TGTGCCAGCAGCCCACACCTCCAAGAGACCCAGTACTTC. This encodes CASSPHLQETQYF.

This clonotype was counted once. A much larger clone is a single base away; this may be a read error. The chain employs TRBV7-6 and TRBJ2-1; 10 nucleotides match TRBD2. Germline loops: CDR1 SGHVS, CDR2 FNYEAQ. The J segment lost 13 bases and the V segment lost 1 base, leaving 16 bases of the junction unmatched. This CDR3 is 17 amino acids long. The chain's CDR3 is CASSLDPAGGPRETQFF. For the CDR3, the DNA is TGTGCCAGCAGCTTAGACCCAGCGGGAGGGCCCCGGGAGACCCAGTTCTTC. Using reference TRBV7-6 and TRBJ2-1 for the parts outside the CDR3, the full variable domain is GAGVSQSPRYKVTKRGQDVALRCDPISGHVSLYWYRQALGQGPEFLTYFNYEAQQDKSGLPNDRFSAERPEGSISTLTIQRTEQRDSAMYRCASSLDPAGGPRETQFFGPGTRLTVL.